This is a list of T cell receptor beta chains from one sample in a study of shared clonotypes between healthy human individuals. The method was immunoSEQ multiplex PCR; TCRdb's version includes in-frame clones alone and lacks a portion of them. The sample lists around 600,000 clones, around 95% occurring once. The sample comprised naive CD8+ T cells sorted from blood. All receptors derive from a woman aged 30 to 39 in good health. The CDR3 runs from the conserved cysteine through the conserved F or W. D genes are given only for firm matches. Size is omitted from some rows. Given values are once, few, many or a class for expanded clones.

TRBV18	TRBJ2-5	NA	NA	16	CASSPGRKRGKATQYF	TGTGCCAGCTCACCGGGACGCAAGAGAGGGAAAGCGACCCAGTACTTC
TRBV2	TRBJ2-7	TRBD2	NA	15	CASSEGTRILSEQYF	TGTGCCAGCAGTGAGGGGACTAGGATCCTCTCCGAGCAGTACTTC
TRBV7-6	TRBJ2-3	TRBD2	NA	14	CASSSSGFADTQYF	TGTGCCAGCAGCTCTAGCGGGTTTGCAGATACGCAGTATTTT
TRBV11-2	TRBJ2-7	TRBD2	NA	18	CASSLEMPLAGEPYEQYF	TGTGCCAGCAGCTTAGAGATGCCCCTAGCGGGAGAGCCGTACGAGCAGTACTTC
TRBV6-5	TRBJ1-5	NA	NA	14	CASSSGVGNQPQHF	TGTGCCAGCAGTAGTGGAGTAGGCAATCAGCCCCAGCATTTT
TRBV28	TRBJ2-7	NA	NA	14	CASSSQRRIYEQYF	TGTGCCAGCAGTTCCCAGCGGAGGATCTACGAGCAGTACTTC
TRBV2	TRBJ2-7	NA	NA	15	CASKSEWGSGDEQYF	TGTGCCAGCAAGAGCGAATGGGGTTCAGGGGACGAGCAGTACTTC
TRBV7-9	TRBJ1-1	NA	NA	11	CASSRGYEAFF	TGTGCCAGCAGCCGGGGTTATGAAGCTTTCTTT
TRBV27	TRBJ2-1	NA	NA	14	CASRAGLSYNEQFF	TGTGCCAGCAGAGCGGGCCTATCCTACAATGAGCAGTTCTTC
TRBV5-4	TRBJ2-7	TRBD1	NA	15	CASSNSGTGRYEQYF	TGTGCCAGCAGCAATTCCGGGACAGGTCGCTACGAGCAGTACTTC
TRBV27	TRBJ1-1	TRBD1	NA	14	CASSYGTGKTEAFF	TGTGCCAGCAGTTATGGGACAGGGAAAACTGAAGCTTTCTTT
TRBV30	TRBJ1-1	TRBD1	NA	14	CAWTRTGGDTEAFF	TGTGCCTGGACCAGGACAGGGGGAGACACTGAAGCTTTCTTT
TRBV28	TRBJ2-1	NA	NA	14	CASSLGPAHNEQFF	TGTGCCAGCAGCCTCGGCCCGGCCCACAATGAGCAGTTCTTC
TRBV6-5	TRBJ1-2	NA	NA	15	CASSLDLRGNYGYTF	TGTGCCAGCAGTCTGGACCTCAGGGGTAACTATGGCTACACCTTC
TRBV28	TRBJ2-7	NA	NA	11	CASSPVGEQYF	TGTGCCAGCAGTCCCGTAGGAGAGCAGTACTTC
TRBV27	TRBJ2-7	NA	NA	13	CASSNGGSYEQYF	TGTGCCAGCAGTAATGGGGGTTCCTACGAGCAGTACTTC
TRBV5-5	TRBJ2-5	NA	NA	13	CASRLGGQETQYF	TGTGCCAGCCGACTGGGGGGACAAGAGACCCAGTACTTC
TRBV27	TRBJ1-3	NA	NA	15	CASSLSRGPGNTIYF	TGTGCCAGCAGTTTATCGAGGGGACCTGGAAACACCATATATTTT
TRBV27	TRBJ2-2	NA	once	16	CASSPSSGENTGELFF	TGTGCCAGCAGTCCCTCGTCAGGGGAGAACACCGGGGAGCTGTTTTTT
TRBV4-1	TRBJ1-1	NA	once	13	CASSRGGGPEAFF	TGCGCCAGCAGCCGCGGGGGGGGCCCTGAAGCTTTCTTT
TRBV28	TRBJ2-3	NA	NA	14	CASSFQDSTDTQYF	TGTGCCAGCAGTTTCCAGGACAGCACAGATACGCAGTATTTT
TRBV19	TRBJ2-1	NA	NA	15	CASSIGQGRYNEQFF	TGTGCCAGTAGTATCGGTCAGGGTCGCTACAATGAGCAGTTCTTC
TRBV28	TRBJ2-7	TRBD2	few	14	CASTRAGGGYEQYF	TGTGCCAGCACTAGAGCGGGAGGGGGCTACGAGCAGTACTTC
TRBV6-5	TRBJ2-7	TRBD2	NA	13	CASSLLAGDEQYF	TGTGCCAGCAGTTTACTAGCGGGTGACGAGCAGTACTTC
TRBV11-2	TRBJ2-1	NA	NA	13	CASSLGMTGEQFF	TGTGCCAGCAGCTTAGGAATGACGGGTGAGCAGTTCTTC
TRBV28	TRBJ2-3	TRBD1	NA	16	CASSLLGQGMEDTQYF	TGTGCCAGCAGTCTCCTTGGACAGGGGATGGAAGATACGCAGTATTTT
TRBV5-4	TRBJ2-3	NA	NA	15	CASSSEEVGWDTQYF	TGTGCCAGCAGTAGCGAGGAAGTCGGTTGGGATACGCAGTATTTT
TRBV28	TRBJ2-7	NA	NA	16	CASSLSWGSSSYEQYF	TGTGCCAGCAGTTTATCGTGGGGCTCAAGCTCCTACGAGCAGTACTTC
TRBV27	TRBJ2-6	TRBD2	NA	20	CASSSLLLAGESDGANVLTF	TGTGCCAGCAGTTCGCTCTTACTAGCGGGAGAGTCAGATGGGGCCAACGTCCTGACTTTC
TRBV11-1	TRBJ2-5	NA	NA	15	CASSLGRTEVGTQYF	TGTGCCAGCAGCTTGGGGCGGACGGAGGTAGGGACTCAGTACTTC
TRBV6-4	TRBJ2-3	NA	NA	20	CASSDYTARPTLTNTDTQYF	TGTGCCAGCAGTGACTATACAGCCCGACCGACTCTAACCAACACAGATACGCAGTATTTT
TRBV7-9	TRBJ2-2	TRBD1	NA	15	CASSSRQGASGELFF	TGTGCCAGCAGCTCAAGGCAGGGGGCCTCCGGGGAGCTGTTTTTT
TRBV27	TRBJ2-4	NA	NA	12	CASSLTENIQYF	TGTGCCAGCAGTTTGACAGAAAACATTCAGTACTTC
TRBV28	TRBJ2-7	NA	NA	17	CASSPEAGTSGSYEQYF	TGTGCCAGCAGTCCCGAAGCTGGGACCTCAGGGTCCTACGAGCAGTACTTC
TRBV9	TRBJ2-3	NA	once	14	CASSVGSSADTQYF	TGTGCCAGCAGCGTAGGGTCTTCAGCAGATACGCAGTATTTT
TRBV28	TRBJ2-3	NA	NA	14	CASSGTGLGDTQYF	TGTGCCAGCAGTGGCACGGGACTGGGAGATACGCAGTATTTT
TRBV9	TRBJ2-3	NA	NA	14	CASSAGLIPDTQYF	TGTGCCAGCAGCGCTGGCCTTATCCCAGATACGCAGTATTTT
TRBV7-9	TRBJ2-7	NA	NA	13	CASSSGASYEQYF	TGTGCCAGCAGCTCTGGCGCCTCCTACGAGCAGTACTTC
TRBV27	TRBJ2-7	NA	NA	13	CASSHDSSYEQYF	TGTGCCAGCAGTCACGACAGCTCCTACGAGCAGTACTTC
TRBV11-2	TRBJ2-7	NA	NA	16	CASSLKALYTPYEQYF	TGTGCCAGCAGCTTAAAGGCTCTTTATACCCCCTACGAGCAGTACTTC